The rows below give T cell receptor beta chains drawn from one sample of a study of early T cells in non-severe SARS-CoV-2 infection. MiXCR was run by TCRdb on the 5' RACE reads, yielding one entry per CDR3 protein. The sample lists over 80,000 distinct CDR3 sequences, 11% to 15% seen once, with approximately 9.9% in the top ten. The specimen sequenced was whole blood. The receptors stem from an adult who was a healthcare worker with PCR-confirmed SARS-CoV-2 infection or an uninfected control (not recorded which). The CDR3 runs from the conserved cysteine through the conserved F or W. A D gene is named only where the DNA matches it firmly. Size is omitted from some rows. Given values are once, few, many or a class for expanded clones.

CDR3nt	CDR3aa	d_gene	len	abundance	v_gene	j_gene
TGCAGTGCTAGAGATCTTAAGTCCAGCTATGGCTACACCTTC	CSARDLKSSYGYTF	NA	14	many	TRBV20-1	TRBJ1-2
TGCAGTGCGCAGAGGGGGATCCCCTCTAGCACAGATACGCAGTATTTT	CSAQRGIPSSTDTQYF	NA	16	NA	TRBV20-1	TRBJ2-3
TGCGCCAGCAGCTTGGTCCCAGGAAATCAGCCCCAGCATTTT	CASSLVPGNQPQHF	NA	14	many	TRBV5-1	TRBJ1-5
TGTGCCATCAGGCCGGGACGGATACCTTCGAACACCGGGGAGCTGTTTTTT	CAIRPGRIPSNTGELFF	NA	17	few	TRBV10-3	TRBJ2-2
TGTGCCAGCAGTTTTGGACAGGGGCCAAGAGATACGCAGTATTTT	CASSFGQGPRDTQYF	TRBD1	15	NA	TRBV27	TRBJ2-3
TGCGCCAGCAGCTTGATGGCAGGCCCCAAAAAAAACATTCAGTACTTC	CASSLMAGPKKNIQYF	NA	16	few	TRBV5-1	TRBJ2-4
TGTGCCAGCAGCCAAGAGCCCCGTACCTACGAGCAGTACTTC	CASSQEPRTYEQYF	NA	14	few	TRBV4-2	TRBJ2-7
TGTGCCAGCAGTTTATATGCAGGGGAGAACACTGAAGCTTTCTTT	CASSLYAGENTEAFF	NA	15	NA	TRBV12-3/TRBV12-4	TRBJ1-1
TGTGCCAGCAGTGCAACCGAAAGGGGGGAAGGCTACAATCAGCCCCAGCATTTT	CASSATERGEGYNQPQHF	NA	18	NA	TRBV6-4	TRBJ1-5
TGTGCCAGCAGCTTAGCGGGGGGCGCCTATGAGCAGTTCTTC	CASSLAGGAYEQFF	NA	14	NA	TRBV7-9	TRBJ2-1
TGTGCCAGCAGCCCCAATAGCGGGGGTTCAGATACGCAGTATTTT	CASSPNSGGSDTQYF	TRBD2	15	few	TRBV11-3	TRBJ2-3
TGTGCCAGCAGTATACAGGGGACTAATGAAAAACTGTTTTTT	CASSIQGTNEKLFF	TRBD1	14	few	TRBV12-3/TRBV12-4	TRBJ1-4
TGTGCCAGCTCACGACTCCCGGGACAGGGGAACACTGAAGCTTTCTTT	CASSRLPGQGNTEAFF	TRBD1	16	few	TRBV18	TRBJ1-1
TGTGCCAGCAGCTTAGACCCGACAGGGAACAATGAGCAGTTCTTC	CASSLDPTGNNEQFF	TRBD1	15	few	TRBV11-2	TRBJ2-1
TGTGCCAGCATTTCGCCCCTCTATGGCTACACCTTC	CASISPLYGYTF	NA	12	few	TRBV27	TRBJ1-2
TGCAGCCTCCAATCGGGGGGCAACAATGAGCAGTTCTTC	CSLQSGGNNEQFF	NA	13	many	TRBV29-1	TRBJ2-1
TGTGCCAGCAGCTTGGCTAGGCGCGGGTATGGCTACACCTTC	CASSLARRGYGYTF	NA	14	NA	TRBV5-4	TRBJ1-2
TGTGCCAGCAGTGGACAGGGGGGAAACTCCTACAATGAGCAGTTCTTC	CASSGQGGNSYNEQFF	TRBD1	16	few	TRBV28	TRBJ2-1
TGTGCCGTCCGCCCGGCAGGGAACATCCATGGCTACACCTTC	CAVRPAGNIHGYTF	NA	14	many	TRBV11-2	TRBJ1-2
TGTGCCAGCTCACGGTCCGAGAACACTGAAGCTTTCTTT	CASSRSENTEAFF	NA	13	few	TRBV18	TRBJ1-1
TGTGCCAGCAGCCGGGGACTACTAAAAGAGACCCAGTACTTC	CASSRGLLKETQYF	TRBD2	14	NA	TRBV27	TRBJ2-5
TGCGCCAGCAGCAAACGGGGCCCTCAGGACTCGAACACCGGGGAGCTGTTTTTT	CASSKRGPQDSNTGELFF	NA	18	NA	TRBV5-1	TRBJ2-2
TGTGCCAGCAGCAGCGTCCATCTGGGAGGTCTCCACTTT	CASSSVHLGGLHF	NA	13	many	TRBV7-8	TRBJ1-6
TGTGCCATGACGGACCTTGGAAACACCATATATTTT	CAMTDLGNTIYF	NA	12	NA	TRBV10-3	TRBJ1-3
TGTGCCAGCAGTCACGGTTCGGAGACCCAGTACTTC	CASSHGSETQYF	NA	12	once	TRBV6-2/TRBV6-3	TRBJ2-5
TGTGCCAGCACCTTAGGCGGAAACACTGAAGCTTTCTTT	CASTLGGNTEAFF	NA	13	once	TRBV7-3	TRBJ1-1
TGTGCCAGCACCGACACGGGGGGGAAAGAGACCCAGTACTTC	CASTDTGGKETQYF	TRBD2	14	many	TRBV2	TRBJ2-5
TGCAGCGTTGAAGATCCCGACGAAGCTTTCTTT	CSVEDPDEAFF	NA	11	NA	TRBV29-1	TRBJ1-1
TGTGCCAGCAGCCCCGACTTGGGGGGGCCGCTCAATGAGCAGTTCTTC	CASSPDLGGPLNEQFF	NA	16	NA	TRBV7-2	TRBJ2-1
TGTGCCAGCAGCTTAGCGCGGGATACGCAGTATTTT	CASSLARDTQYF	NA	12	few	TRBV7-2	TRBJ2-3
TGTGCAAGTCTGCCGATTACTTACGAGCAGTACTTC	CASLPITYEQYF	NA	12	many	TRBV12-2	TRBJ2-7
TGTGCCAGCAGCTTAGAGACGGGTTTCCGAGAGACCCAGTACTTC	CASSLETGFRETQYF	NA	15	few	TRBV7-2	TRBJ2-5
TGTGCCAGCAGTTACAGGGACGAAGCTTTCTTT	CASSYRDEAFF	NA	11	many	TRBV6-5	TRBJ1-1
TGTGCCAGCAGCAAGGGACGGTACAATGAGCAGTTCTTC	CASSKGRYNEQFF	NA	13	few	TRBV11-2	TRBJ2-1
TGTGCCAGCAATGGGCCCGGGGAGAAGACCCAGTACTTC	CASNGPGEKTQYF	NA	13	NA	TRBV2	TRBJ2-5
TGTGCCAGCAGCTTGTCGGGGGCCCTGGGGGTAGAGACCCAGTACTTC	CASSLSGALGVETQYF	NA	16	NA	TRBV5-8	TRBJ2-5
TGTGCCAGCAGTTCACTCCGGGACAGGACATACAATGAGCAGTTCTTC	CASSSLRDRTYNEQFF	TRBD1	16	many	TRBV28	TRBJ2-1
TGCGCCAGCAGCCAAGAGTGGGGGGCCGGGGAGCTGTTTTTT	CASSQEWGAGELFF	NA	14	few	TRBV4-1	TRBJ2-2
TGTGCCAGCAGCCCCACTTCCCTCGGACAGGGGACCCTCCACTTT	CASSPTSLGQGTLHF	TRBD1	15	few	TRBV7-6	TRBJ1-6
TGCAGCGAAGGACAGGGCACCCGGCAGTACTTC	CSEGQGTRQYF	TRBD1	11	few	TRBV29-1	TRBJ2-7
TGTGCCAGCAGCTTATGGGGACAGGGGGCCACTGAAGCTTTCTTT	CASSLWGQGATEAFF	TRBD1	15	NA	TRBV7-2	TRBJ1-1
TGTGCCAGCAGCTTGGGAGAAGAAAAACTGTTTTTT	CASSLGEEKLFF	NA	12	NA	TRBV7-2	TRBJ1-4
TGTGCCAGCAGCCCCGGCCCCGCGAAAAACATTCAGTACTTC	CASSPGPAKNIQYF	NA	14	many	TRBV5-5	TRBJ2-4
TGCGCCAGCAGCTTGGAGGCAGGGGGCTATTCCGGGGAGCTGTTTTTT	CASSLEAGGYSGELFF	TRBD1	16	NA	TRBV5-1	TRBJ2-2
TGTGCCAGCACCCCCAGACCCACTGAAGCTTTCTTT	CASTPRPTEAFF	NA	12	few	TRBV12-3/TRBV12-4	TRBJ1-1
TGCAGTGCTAGTGGACGACGCTATGGCTACACCTTC	CSASGRRYGYTF	NA	12	NA	TRBV20-1	TRBJ1-2
TGCAGTGCTCAGGGGGGGTCTGAGCAGTTCTTC	CSAQGGSEQFF	NA	11	NA	TRBV20-1	TRBJ2-1
TGTGCCTGGAGTGTCCGGGGGACAGACGCAGGCTACACCTTC	CAWSVRGTDAGYTF	TRBD1	14	once	TRBV30	TRBJ1-2
TGTGCCAGCAGCGTGACCACCGGGGGGCATTACAATGAGCAGTTCTTC	CASSVTTGGHYNEQFF	NA	16	NA	TRBV9	TRBJ2-1
TGCAGTGCTAGAGACCCTGCCAGCTCCTACGAGCAGTACTTC	CSARDPASSYEQYF	NA	14	NA	TRBV20-1	TRBJ2-7
TGTGCCAGTAGTCCTAGCGGGGGGATGGCAGAGACCCAGTACTTC	CASSPSGGMAETQYF	TRBD2	15	many	TRBV19	TRBJ2-5
TGCAGCGTTGACCGGGACAGTAACACCGGGGAGCTGTTTTTT	CSVDRDSNTGELFF	TRBD1	14	many	TRBV29-1	TRBJ2-2
TGTGCCAGCAGATCCGGGACTAGCGGGGGGCGGAACACCGGGGAGCTGTTTTTT	CASRSGTSGGRNTGELFF	TRBD2	18	NA	TRBV12-3/TRBV12-4	TRBJ2-2
TGTGCCAGCAGCTTAGGGGGCTCGGTCACTGAAGCTTTCTTT	CASSLGGSVTEAFF	NA	14	NA	TRBV7-3	TRBJ1-1
TGTGCCAGCAGAGGGGACCGCTACGAGCAGTACTTC	CASRGDRYEQYF	NA	12	NA	TRBV28	TRBJ2-7
TGTGCCAGCAGCTTGGATGATTGGGGTGAAGAGACCCAGTACTTC	CASSLDDWGEETQYF	NA	15	NA	TRBV5-5	TRBJ2-5
TGTGCCAGCAGAGAAGCCTCCGACAGCTACAATGAGCAGTTCTTC	CASREASDSYNEQFF	NA	15	NA	TRBV6-2/TRBV6-3	TRBJ2-1
TGCAGCGTTGAAGGTGCAGGGGACACCGGGGAGCTGTTTTTT	CSVEGAGDTGELFF	NA	14	NA	TRBV29-1	TRBJ2-2
TGTGCCAGCAGTGTCCAAGGCGGACTAGGCTCCTACAATGAGCAGTTCTTC	CASSVQGGLGSYNEQFF	TRBD2	17	NA	TRBV2	TRBJ2-1
TGTGCCAGCAGTTTAGTCACAGGGTCCGGCTATGGCTACACCTTC	CASSLVTGSGYGYTF	NA	15	NA	TRBV27	TRBJ1-2